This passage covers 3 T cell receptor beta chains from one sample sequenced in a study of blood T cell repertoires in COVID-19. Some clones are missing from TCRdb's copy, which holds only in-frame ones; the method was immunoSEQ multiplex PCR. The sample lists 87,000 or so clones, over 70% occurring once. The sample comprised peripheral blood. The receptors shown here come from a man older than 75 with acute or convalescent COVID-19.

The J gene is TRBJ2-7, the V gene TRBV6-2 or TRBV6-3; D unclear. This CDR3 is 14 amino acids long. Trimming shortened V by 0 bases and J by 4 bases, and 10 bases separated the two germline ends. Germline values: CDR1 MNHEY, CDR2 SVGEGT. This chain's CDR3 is CASSYSPGLYEQYF. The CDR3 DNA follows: TGTGCCAGCAGTTACTCTCCAGGATTATACGAGCAGTACTTC.

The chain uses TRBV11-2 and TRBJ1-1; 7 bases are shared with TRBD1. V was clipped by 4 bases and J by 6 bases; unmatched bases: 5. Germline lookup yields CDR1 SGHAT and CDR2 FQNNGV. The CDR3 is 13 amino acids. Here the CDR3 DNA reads TGTGCCAGCAGCTCTCAGGGGGTCGCTGAAGCTTTCTTT. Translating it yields CASSSQGVAEAFF.

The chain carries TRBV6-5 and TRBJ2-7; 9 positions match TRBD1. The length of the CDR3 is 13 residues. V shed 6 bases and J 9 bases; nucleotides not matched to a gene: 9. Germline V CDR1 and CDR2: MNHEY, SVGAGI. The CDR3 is CASRDGQGRVQYF. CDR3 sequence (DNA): TGTGCCAGCAGGGATGGACAGGGGAGAGTGCAGTACTTC.